The rows below give T cell receptor beta chains drawn from one sample of a study of blood T cell repertoires in COVID-19. Sequenced by immunoSEQ multiplex PCR; TCRdb stores in-frame clones only, minus some. The sample has around 380,000 clones; 81% are singletons. Material: peripheral blood. These receptors were collected from a human donor with acute or convalescent COVID-19. The donor label of this sample is uncertain. Both conserved end residues are part of each CDR3. Each record gives: D gene, clone size, J gene, V gene, CDR3 DNA, CDR3 protein. The D gene is left open where the match is weak. For some rows the clone size is stated as once, few or many, or as a class when expanded; others skip it.

>.|.|TRBJ1-2|TRBV6-2/TRBV6-3
TGTGCCAGCAGTCCAGGGAACTATGGCTACACCTTC
CASSPGNYGYTF
>.|.|TRBJ2-7|TRBV18
TGTGCCAGCTCAACTAGCCCATTCACCTACGAGCAGTACTTC
CASSTSPFTYEQYF
>.|.|TRBJ2-6|TRBV5-8
TGTGCCAGCAGCTTGGACTTTGGGGCCAACGTCCTGACTTTC
CASSLDFGANVLTF
>.|.|TRBJ2-7|TRBV19
TGTGCCAGTAGTATAGGGGGCGCATCCCCCTACGAGCAGTACTTC
CASSIGGASPYEQYF
>TRBD1|.|TRBJ1-1|TRBV18
TGTGCCAGCTCACCACCATTTAGGGGGCTGATGAACACTGAAGCTTTCTTT
CASSPPFRGLMNTEAFF
>TRBD1|.|TRBJ1-2|TRBV6-5
TGTGCCAGCAGTTACTCACGAGACAGGGGGTACTACACCTTC
CASSYSRDRGYYTF
>.|.|TRBJ2-2|TRBV4-2
TGTGCCAGCAGCGATCTGTTGGAGACGAACACCGGGGAGCTGTTTTTT
CASSDLLETNTGELFF
>TRBD2|.|TRBJ2-1|TRBV27
TGTGCCAGCAGTTGGGGCGGGAGCCCGTCCTACAATGAGCAGTTCTTC
CASSWGGSPSYNEQFF
>.|.|TRBJ2-4|TRBV30
TGTGCCTGGAGTGTAGGGGCAGTTGGCAAAAACATTCAGTACTTC
CAWSVGAVGKNIQYF
>.|.|TRBJ1-2|TRBV7-2
TGTGCCAGCAGCTTAATGGGACAAAGAAACTATGGCTACACCTTC
CASSLMGQRNYGYTF
>.|.|TRBJ1-4|TRBV4-2
TGTGCCAGCAGCCAAGAGACTAGGGGTATTAATGAAAAACTGTTTTTT
CASSQETRGINEKLFF
>.|.|TRBJ1-1|TRBV6-5
TGTGCCAGCAGTGACTCAGGGAGAATGAACACTGAAGCTTTCTTT
CASSDSGRMNTEAFF
>.|.|TRBJ1-4|TRBV4-2
TGTGCCAGCAGCCCAACTCCAGAGGGATCAACTAATGAAAAACTGTTTTTT
CASSPTPEGSTNEKLFF
>.|few|TRBJ1-2|TRBV12-3/TRBV12-4
TGTGCCAGCACAAGACAGTCCTATGGCTACACCTTC
CASTRQSYGYTF
>TRBD2|.|TRBJ2-7|TRBV5-5
TGTGCCAGCAGCCCTGCGGGGGGTGGGGATTACGAGCAGTACTTC
CASSPAGGGDYEQYF
>.|.|TRBJ2-7|TRBV7-9
TGTGCCAGCAGCTTACAGGGAACCTCCTACGAGCAGTACTTC
CASSLQGTSYEQYF
>TRBD1|.|TRBJ1-6|TRBV4-1
TGCGCCAGCAGCCTCGGACAGGGGACAAATTCACCCCTCCACTTT
CASSLGQGTNSPLHF
>.|.|TRBJ2-2|TRBV5-6
TGTGCCAGCAGCTTGTCGGGCGGGGAGCTGTTTTTT
CASSLSGGELFF
>TRBD2|.|TRBJ2-5|TRBV6-1
TGTGCCAGCAGTGAACCGGGACTAGGGCAAGAGACCCAGTACTTC
CASSEPGLGQETQYF
>TRBD1|.|TRBJ2-1|TRBV30
TGTGCCTGGAGTGACCAGGGGGTCTACAATGAGCAGTTCTTC
CAWSDQGVYNEQFF
>.|.|TRBJ2-1|TRBV10-3
TGTGCCATCAGTGAAAGACAGTCCAACAATGAGCAGTTCTTC
CAISERQSNNEQFF
>TRBD1|.|TRBJ2-5|TRBV28
TGTGCCAGCAGTTCGGGACAGTGGTCGGAGACCCAGTACTTC
CASSSGQWSETQYF